The 6 T cell receptor beta chains below all came from one sample that was sequenced in a study of cytomegalovirus exposure and HLA in healthy donors. PCR amplification relied on 60 Vbeta primers (plus 13 Jbeta primers). Profiling relied on immunoSEQ multiplex PCR, and the TCRdb table lists in-frame clones only, not all of them. This repertoire shows 100,000 or so clones, more than 60% found once; its top ten account for about 4.3%. The source material was PBMCs. These receptor sequences come from a woman younger than 35 in good health and CMV-seropositive.

This sequence joins TRBV10-3 and TRBJ2-3; TRBD2 matches at 9 bases. Germline CDR1 reads ENHRY; CDR2 reads SYGVKD. V shed 10 bases and J 4 bases; nucleotides not matched to a gene: 9. The length of the CDR3 is 14 residues. CDR3 sequence reads: CATQGGRAADTQYF. DNA of the CDR3: TGTGCCACCCAGGGCGGGAGGGCCGCAGATACGCAGTATTTT.

The rearrangement links TRBV4-1 to TRBJ2-1, with D perhaps TRBD2 (5 bases). CDR1 is MGHRA and CDR2 is YSYEKL in the germline V gene. The CDR3 has 16 amino acids. The ends were cut back, 3 bases at V and 7 bases at J, with 19 bases in the middle. CDR3 amino acids: CASSHLEESVSNEQFF. The CDR3 DNA is TGCGCCAGCAGCCATCTGGAGGAGAGCGTTAGTAATGAGCAGTTCTTC.

The genes are TRBV4-1 and TRBJ2-1; maybe TRBD1 (5 bases). The length of the CDR3 is 14 residues. Germline CDR1 reads MGHRA; CDR2 reads YSYEKL. Trimming removed 4 bases from V and 8 bases from J, with 15 bases in between. Here the CDR3 reads CASSPGLTGYEQFF. The CDR3 DNA is TGCGCCAGCAGCCCAGGGCTAACAGGTTATGAGCAGTTCTTC.

CDR3 bases: TGTGCCAGTAGTGTAACAGGGGGCGGTCAGCCCCAGCATTTT. This sequence encodes CASSVTGGGQPQHF. The chain joins TRBV19 to TRBJ1-5; 9 nucleotides match TRBD1. The trim removed 5 bases at V and 6 bases at J, leaving 5 bases unmatched. Germline CDR1 is LNHDA and CDR2 is SQIVND (reference sequence). The CDR3 is made up of 14 amino acids. The full variable domain, completed using reference TRBV19 and TRBJ1-5, is DGGITQSPKYLFRKEGQNVTLSCEQNLNHDAMYWYRQDPGQGLRLIYYSQIVNDFQKGDIAEGYSVSREKKESFPLTVTSAQKNPTAFYLCASSVTGGGQPQHFGDGTRLSIL.

This clone showed up just a few times. The V gene is TRBV4-1, the J gene TRBJ2-5; 12 bases line up with TRBD2. The J call is uncertain, as TRBJ2-7 better fits the DNA end. Germline V gene data show CDR1 as MGHRA and CDR2 as YSYEKL. The CDR3 totals 21 residues. The CDR3 DNA reads as TGCGCCAGCAGCCAAGACTCTGGGACTAGCGGGCTGGTGGGAGCCCTCTACGAGCAGTACTTC. It encodes CASSQDSGTSGLVGALYEQYF.

The chain carries TRBV27 and TRBJ2-7; 7 nucleotides match TRBD1. The CDR3 length is 18 residues. Germline values: CDR1 MNHEY, CDR2 SMNVEV (reference sequence). The trim removed 2 bases at V and 0 bases at J, leaving 13 bases unmatched. CDR3 residues: CASSLLGILQGSSYEQYF. The CDR3 region has the DNA TGTGCCAGCAGTTTACTGGGGATCCTACAGGGGAGCTCCTACGAGCAGTACTTC.